This is a list of T cell receptor beta chains from one sample in a study of blood T cell repertoires in COVID-19. Assay used: immunoSEQ multiplex PCR; TCRdb lists only in-frame clones, some missing. The sample comprises 350,000 to 450,000 clones, 70% to 90% of which are singletons, and 2% to 2.5% rests with the top ten. Sequencing was performed on peripheral blood. Receptors were obtained from a woman aged 55-70 years with COVID-19, enrolled during active disease. CDR3s leave out the opening cysteine and the closing phenylalanine or tryptophan. D genes are given only for firm matches.

V,D,CDR3
TRBV6-4,NA,ASSPPPGHRRPYGYT
TRBV3-1/TRBV3-2,NA,ASTQVPGAYEQY
TRBV3-1/TRBV3-2,NA,ASSQGQRTEAF
TRBV6-5,NA,ASSTTMQKGFGYT
TRBV19,NA,ASSPVGEVEQF
TRBV7-2,TRBD2,ASSLYPFAGEIDTQY
TRBV10-3,TRBD1,AISEAGGYGYT
TRBV19,TRBD1,ASNRQGYGYT
TRBV2,TRBD1,ATHRGTNEKLF
TRBV28,NA,ASSLYRDGNQPQH
TRBV6-5,NA,ASSYSNTGNTEAF
TRBV29-1,TRBD1,SVGDRGTELF
TRBV7-9,NA,ASSTTVSSYEQY
TRBV3-1/TRBV3-2,NA,ASSLRELGSPLH
TRBV20-1,TRBD1,SASGVPGQGSVVHEQY
TRBV24-1,NA,ATSKVGTFTDTQY
TRBV5-5,TRBD1,ASSSRGTGLHNEKLF
TRBV10-3,NA,AIAASTDTQY
TRBV5-1,NA,ASSSRGGNGETQY
TRBV4-1,TRBD1,ASRREPGQGIYEQY
TRBV2,NA,ASSRYREMGQPQH
TRBV2,NA,ASSGKGRGTEAF
TRBV2,NA,ASSLELRDYEQY
TRBV3-1/TRBV3-2,TRBD1,ASSPGQMNTEAF
TRBV5-1,TRBD1,ASSLEGGQGEKLF
TRBV15,NA,ATSGGDSSNQPQH
TRBV7-6,NA,ASSLVAGADAGYT